At least ten counts were recorded for the clone carrying this T cell receptor beta chain. What it binds is unknown. Each unsorted sample relied on 100 million or so PBMCs as its source of genomic DNA. The data were obtained in a study of shared clonotypes between healthy human individuals. The study's findings and limits: Clonotype sharing among donors was expected to depend on sequencing depth.

Germline CDR1 reads SGHRS; CDR2 reads YFSETQ. The CDR3 has 15 amino acids. With 3 bases removed from V and 0 bases from J, the gap between germline ends came to 13 bases. Deep-level running was used for the assay. Sequencing was performed with immunoSEQ multiplex PCR; in TCRdb, only in-frame clones are kept and a portion is missing. The sample includes over 95,000 clones, around 47% of them seen just once. The receptor comes from a woman aged 40 to 50 in good health. Some clones in this sample may be carry-over from other donors' samples. This rearrangement joins TRBV5-1 to TRBJ2-7, with D uncertain. Sequenced input: PBMCs. In DNA, the CDR3 is TGCGCCAGCAGCTCCGACACGTCTGGCTCCTACGAGCAGTACTTC. Protein product: CASSSDTSGSYEQYF.